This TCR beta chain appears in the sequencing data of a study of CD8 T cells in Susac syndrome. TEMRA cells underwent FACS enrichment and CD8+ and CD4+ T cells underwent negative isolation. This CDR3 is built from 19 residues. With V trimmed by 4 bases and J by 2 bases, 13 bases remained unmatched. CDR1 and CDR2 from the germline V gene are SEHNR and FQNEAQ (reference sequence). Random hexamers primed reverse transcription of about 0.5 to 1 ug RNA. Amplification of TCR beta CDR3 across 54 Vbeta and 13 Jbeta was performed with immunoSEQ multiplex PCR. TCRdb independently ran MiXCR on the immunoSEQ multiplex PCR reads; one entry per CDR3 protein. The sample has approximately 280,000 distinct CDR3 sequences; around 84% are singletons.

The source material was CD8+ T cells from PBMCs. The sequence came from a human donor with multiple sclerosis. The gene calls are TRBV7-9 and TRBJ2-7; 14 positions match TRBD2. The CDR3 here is CASSWAGTSGSGSPYEQYF. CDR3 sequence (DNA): TGTGCCAGCAGCTGGGCCGGGACTAGCGGGAGCGGATCGCCCTACGAGCAGTACTTC.